This T cell receptor beta chain was sequenced in a study of blood T cell repertoires in COVID-19. Overall study context: The United States, Italy and Spain were the sources of the acute and convalescent COVID-19 samples.

The table came from immunoSEQ multiplex PCR; TCRdb's copy has only in-frame clones and leaves some out. The repertoire holds 300,000 to 400,000 clones, with roughly 86% as singletons. Seattle researchers signed up patients amid active infection and tracked them longitudinally. Germline CDR1 and CDR2: SNHLY and FYNNEI. V was pared by 6 bases and J by 6 bases, with 8 bases of the junction left unmatched. The CDR3 runs to 14 residues. Only a few counts were recorded for this clone. This receptor was obtained from a man younger than 40 with COVID-19, enrolled during active disease. The J gene is TRBJ2-7, the V gene TRBV2; 10 bases match TRBD2. Sequencing input: peripheral blood. The CDR3 DNA is TGTGCCAGCAGGCAGCGGGAGGGCCAGATCGAGCAGTACTTC. Amino acid sequence: CASRQREGQIEQYF.